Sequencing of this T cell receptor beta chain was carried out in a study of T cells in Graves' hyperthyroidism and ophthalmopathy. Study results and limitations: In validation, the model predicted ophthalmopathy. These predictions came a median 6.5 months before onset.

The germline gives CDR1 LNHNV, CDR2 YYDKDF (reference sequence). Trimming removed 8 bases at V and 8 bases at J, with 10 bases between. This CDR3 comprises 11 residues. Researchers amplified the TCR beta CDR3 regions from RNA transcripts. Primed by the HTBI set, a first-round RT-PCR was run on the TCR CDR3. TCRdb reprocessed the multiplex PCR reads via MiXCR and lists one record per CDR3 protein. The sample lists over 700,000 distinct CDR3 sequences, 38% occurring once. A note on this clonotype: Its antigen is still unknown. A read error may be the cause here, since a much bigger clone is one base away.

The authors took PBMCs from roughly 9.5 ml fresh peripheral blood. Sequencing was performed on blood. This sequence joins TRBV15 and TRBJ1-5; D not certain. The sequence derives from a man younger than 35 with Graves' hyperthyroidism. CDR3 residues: CATDAGEPQHF. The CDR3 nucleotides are TGTGCCACCGACGCGGGAGAGCCCCAGCATTTT.